The 30 T cell receptor beta chains below were found in one sample sequenced in a study of beta chain features in type 1 diabetes. Reverse transcription of all isolated RNA meant that expressed TCRB transcripts were sequenced. Measured with immunoSEQ multiplex PCR; TCRdb has only the in-frame clones, and not every one. The top ten clones hold roughly 0.025% of a sample with some 900,000 clones, roughly 15% of them seen once. The sample taken for sequencing was naive CD4+ T cells from blood. All receptors come from a woman between 18 and 30 years old in good health.

The gene calls are TRBV6-4 and TRBJ1-5, with D unclear. The CDR3 loop spans 13 amino acids. V lost 3 bases and J lost 4, with 7 bases in between. CDR1 is MRHNA and CDR2 is SNTAGT in the germline V gene. Here the CDR3 DNA reads TGTGCCAGCAGTGAACAGCTTAATCAGCCCCAGCATTTT. Its protein is CASSEQLNQPQHF.

The V call is TRBV25-1, the J call TRBJ2-7; the match to TRBD2 covers 8 bases. The CDR3 totals 13 residues. Looked up from germline, CDR1 is MGHDK and CDR2 is SYGVNS. Losses at the gene ends were 5 bases for V and 1 base for J; bases not matched to a gene: 1. CDR3 residues: CASSLAGSYEQYF. The CDR3 nucleotides are TGTGCCAGCAGTTTAGCGGGGTCCTACGAGCAGTACTTC.

The genes are TRBV9 and TRBJ2-3, with D possibly called TRBD1 or TRBD2 (6 bases each). The germline V and J ends were trimmed by 0 bases and 3 bases, with 20 bases remaining between them. CDR3 size: 18 residues. CDR1 SGDLS and CDR2 YYNGEE come from the germline V gene. The CDR3, as DNA: TGTGCCAGCAGCGTAGGCCCCCTAGGGGGGAGTGGGACAGATACGCAGTATTTT. Residues: CASSVGPLGGSGTDTQYF.

This clone came up a few times. This CDR3 is CASRRDTLYNEQFF. CDR3 bases: TGTGCCAGTAGGCGGGACACTTTATACAATGAGCAGTTCTTC. J is TRBJ2-1 and V is TRBV19; D tentatively fits TRBD1 or TRBD2 (6 bases each). The length of the CDR3 is 14 residues. Trimming pared 6 bases from V and 4 bases from J, leaving 13 bases between. Germline V gene data show CDR1 as LNHDA and CDR2 as SQIVND (reference sequence).

In its sample, this clone was seen a few times. The rearrangement joins TRBV9 to TRBJ2-5; 13 bases are shared with TRBD2. This CDR3 contains 17 residues. Germline V gene data show CDR1 as SGDLS and CDR2 as YYNGEE. V was pared by 0 bases and J by 5 bases, with 7 bases of the junction left unmatched. The CDR3 nucleotides read TGTGCCAGCAGCGTAGGACTAGCGGGAGGTGGGTTGGAGACCCAGTACTTC. This translates into CASSVGLAGGGLETQYF. The variable domain in full, completed from reference TRBV9 and TRBJ2-5, reads DSGVTQTPKHLITATGQRVTLRCSPRSGDLSVYWYQQSLDQGLQFLIQYYNGEERAKGNILERFSAQQFPDLHSELNLSSLELGDSALYFCASSVGLAGGGLETQYFGPGTRLLVL.

The V call is TRBV4-3, the J call TRBJ1-5; TRBD1 aligns across 7 bases. This CDR3 contains 16 residues. The V segment lost 0 bases and the J segment 4 bases; nucleotides outside the gene matches: 6. Germline CDR1 LGHNA, CDR2 YSLEER. CDR3 protein: CASSQDRDRVNQPQHF. CDR3 nucleotides: TGCGCCAGCAGCCAAGACCGGGACAGAGTAAATCAGCCCCAGCATTTT.

The rearrangement uses TRBV28 and TRBJ2-3; the match to TRBD1 covers 8 bases. Germline V CDR1 and CDR2: MDHEN, SYDVKM. This CDR3 spans 15 amino acids. Trimming at V came to 8 bases and at J to 4 bases, leaving 11 bases not matched to a gene. The CDR3: CASSNQGAMSDTQYF. For the CDR3, the DNA is TGTGCCAGCTCCAACCAGGGGGCTATGTCAGATACGCAGTATTTT.

This clone was recorded a few times. This chain connects TRBV28 to TRBJ1-3; tentatively, D is TRBD1 (5 bases). There are 15 residues in the CDR3. Germline V CDR1 and CDR2: MDHEN, SYDVKM. Trimming took off 6 bases at V and 0 bases at J, with 12 bases between the two ends. The CDR3 nucleotides read TGTGCCAGCAGCCCATCGACAGTCTCTGGAAACACCATATATTTT. It is translated as CASSPSTVSGNTIYF.

V is TRBV27 and J is TRBJ2-2; D remains unclear. The CDR3 covers 12 residues. The V end was cut by 3 bases, the J end by 3 bases, with 2 bases between. Germline V CDR1 and CDR2: MNHEY, SMNVEV (reference sequence). The CDR3 here is CASSFYTGELFF. CDR3 sequence (DNA): TGTGCCAGCAGTTTTTACACCGGGGAGCTGTTTTTT.

In this sample, this clone turned up a few times. The chain carries TRBV7-8 and TRBJ2-2, with 7 bases matching TRBD2. Trimming took 4 bases from V and 4 from J; bases not matched to a gene: 15. The germline V gene encodes CDR1 SGHVS and CDR2 FQNEAQ. The CDR3 length is 18 residues. The CDR3 loop reads CASSSGVTSAGSTGELFF. CDR3 in DNA: TGTGCCAGCAGCTCGGGGGTCACTAGCGCCGGTAGCACCGGGGAGCTGTTTTTT.

V usage is TRBV5-1 and J usage is TRBJ2-1; the match to TRBD2 covers 9 bases. Looked up from germline, CDR1 is SGHRS and CDR2 is YFSETQ. Unmatched junction bases numbered 6, after V lost 2 bases and J lost 9 bases. The CDR3 loop spans 14 amino acids. The CDR3 sequence: CASSFAGGPGEQFF. The CDR3 nucleotides read TGCGCCAGCAGCTTCGCGGGAGGGCCGGGTGAGCAGTTCTTC.

This clone was seen a few times. As DNA, the CDR3 is TGTGCCAGCAGCTCTTCCTATGGCTACACCTTC. Its translation: CASSSSYGYTF. The chain links TRBV7-2 to TRBJ1-2, with D unresolved. Per the germline V gene, CDR1 is SGHTA and CDR2 is FQGNSA. Trimming pared 4 bases from V and 4 bases from J, leaving 4 bases between. This CDR3 is 11 amino acids long.

This clone was picked up a small number of times. V usage is TRBV10-3 and J usage is TRBJ2-5, with 10 nucleotides matching TRBD1. The trim removed 10 bases at V and 12 bases at J, leaving 11 bases unmatched. The CDR3 totals 12 residues. CDR1 ENHRY and CDR2 SYGVKD come from the germline V gene. This CDR3 is CATGPGQGIEYF. The DNA for the CDR3 is TGTGCCACCGGACCGGGACAGGGGATTGAGTACTTC.

J is TRBJ1-6 and V is TRBV9; 7 nucleotides line up with TRBD1. V shed 0 bases and J 9 bases; nucleotides not matched to a gene: 6. The length of the CDR3 is 15 residues. Per germline, CDR1 SGDLS and CDR2 YYNGEE. CDR3 bases: TGTGCCAGCAGCGTAGACGCGACAGGGCGTTCACCCCTCCACTTT. It encodes CASSVDATGRSPLHF.

In this sample, this clone turned up a few times. V usage is TRBV7-2 and J usage is TRBJ1-2; D is uncertain. Between the trimmed V and J ends, which lost 5 bases and 8 bases, there was a span of 12 bases. Germline CDR1 SGHTA, CDR2 FQGNSA. This CDR3 region has 12 residues. Here the CDR3 reads CASSATVEGYTF. In DNA form, the CDR3 reads TGTGCCAGCAGCGCGACGGTAGAGGGCTACACCTTC. The full variable domain, in which reference TRBV7-2 and TRBJ1-2 provide the parts outside the CDR3, is GAGVSQSPSNKVTEKGKDVELRCDPISGHTALYWYRQSLGQGLEFLIYFQGNSAPDKSGLPSDRFSAERTGGSVSTLTIQRTQQEDSAVYLCASSATVEGYTFGSGTRLTVV.

The genes are TRBV27 and TRBJ2-7, with 7 bases aligning to TRBD1. In germline, CDR1 is MNHEY, CDR2 SMNVEV (reference sequence). V dropped 5 bases and J dropped 4; count of bases not matched to a gene: 11. The CDR3 spans 15 residues. The CDR3 sequence is CASSTYRGAVYEQYF. Written as DNA, the CDR3 is TGTGCCAGCAGTACCTACAGGGGCGCGGTGTACGAGCAGTACTTC.

A few counts support this clone. The chain carries TRBV29-1 and TRBJ1-4; D call uncertain. V was shortened by 7 bases and J by 5 bases, with 17 bases between the two germline ends. The germline CDR1 and CDR2 sequences are SQVTM and ANQGSEA. The CDR3 consists of 14 residues. Written as DNA, the CDR3 is TGCAGCGCCGCGGTTTCGACCACCAATGAAAAACTGTTTTTT. It codes for CSAAVSTTNEKLFF.

The gene calls are TRBV6-5 and TRBJ2-1; no firm D call. The CDR3 covers 14 residues. Germline lookup yields CDR1 MNHEY and CDR2 SVGAGI. The V and J ends lost 0 bases and 6 bases respectively, with 9 bases between them. The CDR3, as DNA: TGTGCCAGCAGTTACTCCGACCAAAGCAATGAGCAGTTCTTC. As protein: CASSYSDQSNEQFF.

This clone has more than one count but fewer than ten. This chain joins TRBV23-1 and TRBJ2-3, with TRBD2 as a possible D gene (6 bases). TRBV23-1 is identified as an open reading frame with a role that is uncertain. The CDR3 runs 16 residues. Between the trimmed V and J ends, which lost 6 bases and 3 bases, there was a span of 19 bases. The CDR3 DNA sequence: TGCGCCAGCAGCCAAGCAGGAGGGGCCTTGACAGATACGCAGTATTTT. Translation gives CASSQAGGALTDTQYF.

The sample holds a few counts of this clone. This sequence joins TRBV11-2 and TRBJ1-1; 8 bases map to TRBD1. Trimming removed 5 bases from V and 1 base from J; junction bases left unmatched: 0. The CDR3 is made up of 13 amino acids. Germline V CDR1 and CDR2: SGHAT, FQNNGV. CDR3 in DNA: TGTGCCAGCAGCGACAGGGGGAACACTGAAGCTTTCTTT. Protein: CASSDRGNTEAFF.

The rearrangement uses TRBV28 and TRBJ1-2; the match to TRBD1 covers 8 bases. This CDR3 spans 14 amino acids. Trimming took 4 bases from V and 4 from J; bases not matched to a gene: 5. CDR1 and CDR2 from the germline V gene are MDHEN and SYDVKM. DNA for the CDR3: TGTGCCAGCAGTTCACCACAGGGGGGCTATGGCTACACCTTC. The encoded protein is CASSSPQGGYGYTF.

CDR3 loop: CASSRLDENTDTQYF. CDR3 coding DNA: TGCGCCAGTTCCCGACTCGACGAAAACACAGATACGCAGTATTTT. This sequence joins TRBV4-1 and TRBJ2-3; D uncertain. V lost 9 bases and J lost 2, with 18 bases in between. Germline V gene sequence: CDR1 MGHRA, CDR2 YSYEKL. This CDR3 is built from 15 residues.

This clone occurred once. V gene TRBV27 combines with J gene TRBJ1-3; 9 bases map to TRBD1. Germline CDR1 and CDR2: MNHEY and SMNVEV (reference sequence). Germline trimming cut 4 bases from V and 2 bases from J; bases unmatched to any gene: 0. The CDR3 totals 14 residues. The CDR3 sequence is CASSWTGAGNTIYF. The CDR3 nucleotides are TGTGCCAGCAGTTGGACAGGGGCTGGAAACACCATATATTTT.

Worth noting for this clone: The junction differs from germline at one of its ends, possibly a read error. The chain uses TRBV7-9 and TRBJ1-3; 8 bases agree with TRBD1. The CDR3 contains 12 residues. Looked up from germline, CDR1 is SEHNR and CDR2 is FQNEAQ (reference sequence). Here the CDR3 DNA reads TGTGCCAGCGAAACAGGGGGAAACACCATGTATTTT. This codes for CASETGGNTMYF.

This clone was recorded many times. The chain couples TRBV14 to TRBJ2-1; no firm D call. The V end was cut by 0 bases, the J end by 4 bases, with 7 bases between. Germline CDR1 reads SGHDN; CDR2 reads FVKESK. This CDR3 spans 14 amino acids. The chain's CDR3 is CASSQEIGYNEQFF. The CDR3 DNA reads as TGTGCCAGCAGCCAAGAGATCGGGTACAATGAGCAGTTCTTC.

In this sample, this clone turned up a few times. This chain links TRBV28 with TRBJ2-7, with 7 bases that match TRBD2. CDR1 is MDHEN, CDR2 SYDVKM, per germline. The J segment lost 4 bases and the V segment lost 5 bases, leaving 11 bases of the junction unmatched. This CDR3 is 15 amino acids long. CDR3 coding DNA: TGTGCCAGCAGTATTCCGGGACTATCCCTGTACGAGCAGTACTTC. Translated: CASSIPGLSLYEQYF. Filled out from reference TRBV28 and TRBJ2-7, the complete variable domain reads DVKVTQSSRYLVKRTGEKVFLECVQDMDHENMFWYRQDPGLGLRLIYFSYDVKMKEKGDIPEGYSVSREKKERFSLILESASTNQTSMYLCASSIPGLSLYEQYFGPGTRLTVT.

The V call is TRBV14, the J call TRBJ2-7; no definite D call. The CDR3 is made up of 14 amino acids. CDR1 is SGHDN and CDR2 is FVKESK in the germline V gene. Deletions cut 4 bases from V and 0 bases from J, with 10 bases between. The DNA for the CDR3 is TGTGCCAGCAGCCGCAGGACGGTCTCCTACGAGCAGTACTTC. Amino acid sequence: CASSRRTVSYEQYF. Full variable domain (outside the CDR3, taken from reference TRBV14 and TRBJ2-7): EAGVTQFPSHSVIEKGQTVTLRCDPISGHDNLYWYRRVMGKEIKFLLHFVKESKQDESGMPNNRFLAERTGGTYSTLKVQPAELEDSGVYFCASSRRTVSYEQYFGPGTRLTVT.

This clone was observed a handful of times. The chain is built from TRBV5-1 and TRBJ2-7; 7 positions agree with TRBD1. Per the germline V gene, CDR1 is SGHRS and CDR2 is YFSETQ. The trim removed 4 bases at V and 2 bases at J, leaving 6 bases unmatched. The CDR3 length is 14 residues. CDR3 sequence reads: CASSLQGTAYEQYF. The CDR3 region has the DNA TGCGCCAGCAGCCTACAGGGGACAGCCTACGAGCAGTACTTC.

The gene calls are TRBV27 and TRBJ2-5; 7 nucleotides match TRBD2. V shed 4 bases, J shed 5 bases, and the junction held 10 bases outside the gene matches. Looked up from germline, CDR1 is MNHEY and CDR2 is SMNVEV (reference sequence). The CDR3 is 15 residues long. The CDR3 here is CASSSIRAGWETQYF. CDR3 coding DNA: TGTGCCAGCAGTTCTATACGAGCGGGATGGGAGACCCAGTACTTC.

This chain links TRBV28 with TRBJ2-3, with 7 bases identical to TRBD2. The J segment lost 0 bases and the V segment lost 4 bases, leaving 7 bases of the junction unmatched. Germline lookup yields CDR1 MDHEN and CDR2 SYDVKM. CDR3 length: 16 amino acids. This CDR3 reads CASSSQIAGSTDTQYF. The CDR3 bases are TGTGCCAGCAGTTCCCAAATAGCGGGTAGCACAGATACGCAGTATTTT.